This T cell receptor (beta chain) was sequenced in a study of identical twins. In this sample, this clonotype turned up a few times. Its target is unknown. Study-wide findings and caveats: The degree of excess twin sharing was weaker in beta out-of-frame sequences.

MiXCR was run by TCRdb on the 5' RACE reads, yielding one entry per CDR3 protein. The sample carries fewer than 500,000 distinct CDR3 sequences, 20% to 25% recorded once. The germline V gene encodes CDR1 SGHTA and CDR2 FQGNSA. V gave up 1 base and J gave up 8 bases, with 9 bases separating them. There are 13 residues in the CDR3. A further study also used this sample, focusing on T cells expressing NK-cell markers. That paper states: It was from sorted CD3+CD56+NKG2C+, CD3+CD56+NKG2C- and CD3+CD56-NKG2C+ T cells that TCR beta repertoires came.

This receptor was obtained from a woman between 18 and 29 years old in good health. Material for sequencing was CD4+ T cells sorted from blood. The chain uses TRBV7-2 and TRBJ2-1; the D gene is possibly TRBD1 (5 bases). CDR3 DNA: TGTGCCAGCAGCTTAGAAGGGGCCCATGAGCAGTTCTTC. This encodes CASSLEGAHEQFF. Looking up the rest from reference TRBV7-2 and TRBJ2-1 gives the full variable domain: GAGVSQSPSNKVTEKGKDVELRCDPISGHTALYWYRQSLGQGLEFLIYFQGNSAPDKSGLPSDRFSAERTGGSVSTLTIQRTQQEDSAVYLCASSLEGAHEQFFGPGTRLTVL.